The 3 T cell receptor beta chains in this list originate from one sample, sequenced in a study of blood T cell repertoires in COVID-19. Sequenced by immunoSEQ multiplex PCR; TCRdb stores in-frame clones only, minus some. The data contain fewer than 200,000 clones, about three quarters of them singletons. The sample was peripheral blood. The source is a woman aged 70-85 years with acute or convalescent COVID-19.

The chain has TRBV30 and TRBJ2-7; a weak D match, TRBD1 (5 bases). The V and J ends lost 3 bases and 6 bases respectively, with 12 bases between them. The CDR3 runs to 12 residues. Germline CDR1 is GTSNPN and CDR2 is SVGIG (reference sequence). Here the CDR3 reads CAWSKGLGEQYF. CDR3 in DNA: TGTGCCTGGAGCAAGGGGTTGGGCGAGCAGTACTTC.

This clone has more than one count but fewer than ten. This chain links TRBV7-2 with TRBJ2-1; D gene uncertain. The CDR3 has 13 amino acids. Germline loops: CDR1 SGHTA, CDR2 FQGNSA. The germline V and J ends were trimmed by 3 bases and 5 bases, with 8 bases remaining between them. CDR3 nucleotide sequence: TGTGCCAGCAGCTTGGCTCGGGACAATGAGCAGTTCTTC. This codes for CASSLARDNEQFF.

The CDR3 spells CASSVVNMREQYF. The CDR3 DNA is TGTGCCAGCAGCGTGGTCAATATGCGCGAGCAGTACTTC. V gene TRBV5-8 combines with J gene TRBJ2-7; D is ambiguous. Per germline, CDR1 SGHTS and CDR2 YDEGEE. CDR3 length: 13 amino acids. Deletions cut 4 bases from V and 6 bases from J, with 14 bases between.